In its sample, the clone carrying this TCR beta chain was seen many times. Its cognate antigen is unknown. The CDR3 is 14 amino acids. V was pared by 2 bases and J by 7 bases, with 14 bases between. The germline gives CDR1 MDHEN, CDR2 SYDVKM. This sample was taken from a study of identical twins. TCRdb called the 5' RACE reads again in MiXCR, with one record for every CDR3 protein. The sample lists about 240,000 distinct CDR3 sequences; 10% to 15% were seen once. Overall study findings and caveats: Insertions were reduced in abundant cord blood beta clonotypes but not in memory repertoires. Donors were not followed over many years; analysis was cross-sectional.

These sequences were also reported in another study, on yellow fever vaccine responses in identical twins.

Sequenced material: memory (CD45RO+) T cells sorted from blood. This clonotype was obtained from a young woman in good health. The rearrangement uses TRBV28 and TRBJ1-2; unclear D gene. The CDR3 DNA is TGTGCCAGCAGTTTAGCAGCAACAGTAGTTGGCTACACCTTC. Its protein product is CASSLAATVVGYTF.